A single sample is the source of the 2 T cell receptor beta chains below, sequenced in a study of cytomegalovirus exposure and HLA in healthy donors. PCR amplification relied on 60 Vbeta primers (plus 13 Jbeta primers). Repertoires were generated with immunoSEQ multiplex PCR, while TCRdb's copy carries only in-frame clones and drops some. In the table there are under 200,000 clones, approximately 77% of which are singletons. The sequencing input was PBMCs. These receptors were obtained from a male donor in good health and CMV-seronegative.

This chain joins TRBV2 and TRBJ1-1; D is unresolved. Germline CDR1 reads SNHLY; CDR2 reads FYNNEI. Trimming cost V 4 bases and J 1 base, with 13 bases left between them. The CDR3 has 15 residues. DNA for the CDR3: TGTGCCAGCAGTGTTAGCCTTACGGGGAACACTGAAGCTTTCTTT. Amino acid sequence: CASSVSLTGNTEAFF.

The gene calls are TRBV6-1 and TRBJ2-3, with TRBD2 matching over 8 bases. V lost 3 bases and J lost 3; bases outside the gene matches: 8. The CDR3 has 16 residues. Germline values: CDR1 MNHNS, CDR2 SASEGT. The DNA of the CDR3 is TGTGCCAGCAGTGATGAAGGCGGGAGGAGGACAGATACGCAGTATTTT. As protein: CASSDEGGRRTDTQYF.